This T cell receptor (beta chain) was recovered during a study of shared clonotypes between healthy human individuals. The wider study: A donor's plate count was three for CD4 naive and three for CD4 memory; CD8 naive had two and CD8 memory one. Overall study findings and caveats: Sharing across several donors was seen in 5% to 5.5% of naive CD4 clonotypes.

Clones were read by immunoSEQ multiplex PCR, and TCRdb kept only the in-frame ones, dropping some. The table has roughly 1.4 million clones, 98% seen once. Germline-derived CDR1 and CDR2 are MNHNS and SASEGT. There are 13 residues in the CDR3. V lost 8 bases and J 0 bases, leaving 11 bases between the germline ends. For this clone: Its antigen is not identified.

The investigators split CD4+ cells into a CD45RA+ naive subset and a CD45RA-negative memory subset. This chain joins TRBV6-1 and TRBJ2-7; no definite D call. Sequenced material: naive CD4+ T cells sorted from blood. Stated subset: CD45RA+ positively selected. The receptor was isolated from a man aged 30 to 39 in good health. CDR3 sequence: CASVSRSSYEQYF. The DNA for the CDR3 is TGTGCCAGCGTTAGTCGCAGCTCCTACGAGCAGTACTTC.